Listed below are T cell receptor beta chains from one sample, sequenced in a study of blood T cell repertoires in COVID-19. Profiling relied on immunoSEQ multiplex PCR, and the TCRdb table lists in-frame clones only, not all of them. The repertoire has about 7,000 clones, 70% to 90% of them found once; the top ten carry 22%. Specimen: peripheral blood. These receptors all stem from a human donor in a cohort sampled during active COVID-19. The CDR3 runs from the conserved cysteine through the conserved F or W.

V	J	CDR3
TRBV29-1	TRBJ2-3	CSVPLPAGGVADTQYF
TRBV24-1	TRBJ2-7	CATSDRTGYEQYF
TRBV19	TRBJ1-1	CASKPAGASEAFF
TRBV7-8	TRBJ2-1	CASSQLASSYNEQFF
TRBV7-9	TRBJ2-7	CASSSPGTGGLEQYF
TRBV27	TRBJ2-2	CASSLLTGELFF
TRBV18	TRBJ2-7	CASSPMQNLYEQYF
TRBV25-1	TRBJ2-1	CASSGEGLEQFF
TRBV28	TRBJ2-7	CASSLGDWHF
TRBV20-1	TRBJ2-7	CSASENYEQYF
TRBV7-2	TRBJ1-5	CASSSGGQGHQPQHF
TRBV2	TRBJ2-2	CASKASGGSNTGELFF
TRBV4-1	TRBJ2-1	CASSLYALHSYNEQFF
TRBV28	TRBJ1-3	CASRAWTGSSGNTIYF
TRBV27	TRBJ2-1	CASSLGFGQDEQFF
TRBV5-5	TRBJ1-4	CASSLVRRGEKLFF
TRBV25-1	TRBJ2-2	CASSEPNTGELFF
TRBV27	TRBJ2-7	CASSPTTNAYEQYF
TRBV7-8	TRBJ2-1	CASSLAGGLAAYNEQFF
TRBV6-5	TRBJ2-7	CASRDTGGEQYF
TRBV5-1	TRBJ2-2	CASGGSGRNTGELFF
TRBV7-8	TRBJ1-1	CASSLAYRGGTEAFF
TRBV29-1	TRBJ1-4	CSVEGGQGLREKLFF
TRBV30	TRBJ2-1	CAWLGQKYNEQFF
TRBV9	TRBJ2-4	CASSPRTGGGKNIQYF
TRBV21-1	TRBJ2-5	CASSSPGQGASETQYF
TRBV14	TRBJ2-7	CASSLRQVLDEQYF
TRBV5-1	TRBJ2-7	CASSLGFGDSYEQYF
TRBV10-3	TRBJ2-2	CAIMERNTGELFF
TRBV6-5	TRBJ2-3	CASRTSGGSQDTQYF
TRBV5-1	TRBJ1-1	CASSLVQGTNTEAFF
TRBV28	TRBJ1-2	CASSSGQGAYYGYTF